These 30 T cell receptor beta chains share one sample of origin, sequenced in a study of T cell responses to AZD1222 COVID-19 vaccine. The data were produced by immunoSEQ multiplex PCR, yet TCRdb's version contains in-frame clones alone and is incomplete. The sample lists about 120,000 clones, 88% occurring once. The sample here was peripheral blood, taken 28 days after the second AZD1222 dose. Receptors originate from an adult who received the AZD1222 COVID-19 vaccine.

The rearrangement uses TRBV28 and TRBJ2-3, with D possibly being TRBD1 or TRBD2 (5 bases each). The CDR3 spans 15 residues. V gave up 7 bases and J gave up 2 bases, with 16 bases separating them. CDR1 is MDHEN, CDR2 SYDVKM, per germline. The CDR3, as DNA: TGTGCCAGCATCAATCGACGGGGACCCACAGATACGCAGTATTTT. Protein: CASINRRGPTDTQYF.

V is TRBV5-5 and J is TRBJ2-7, with TRBD2 as a possible D gene (6 bases). Trimming stripped 0 bases from V and 6 bases from J, with 16 bases between. CDR1 and CDR2 (germline): SGHKS, YYEKEE (reference sequence). The CDR3 sequence is 15 residues long. In nucleotides, the CDR3 is TGTGCCAGCAGCTTGGTGAGGGGCGGGGTTCTCGAGCAGTACTTC. This codes for CASSLVRGGVLEQYF. Full variable domain (rest looked up from reference TRBV5-5 and TRBJ2-7): DAGVTQSPTHLIKTRGQQVTLRCSPISGHKSVSWYQQVLGQGPQFIFQYYEKEERGRGNFPDRFSARQFPNYSSELNVNALLLGDSALYLCASSLVRGGVLEQYFGPGTRLTVT.

This chain links TRBV5-1 with TRBJ2-2, with D possibly matching TRBD2 (7 bases). The V end was cut by 5 bases, the J end by 4 bases, with 9 bases between. The germline gives CDR1 SGHRS, CDR2 YFSETQ. CDR3 size: 13 residues. CDR3 protein: CASRRGGTGELFF. DNA of the CDR3: TGCGCCAGCAGAAGGGGGGGCACCGGGGAGCTGTTTTTT.

V gene TRBV7-2 combines with J gene TRBJ2-7, with 7 bases fitting TRBD1. Germline trimming cut 1 base from V and 2 bases from J; bases unmatched to any gene: 5. The CDR3 contains 15 residues. Germline-derived CDR1 and CDR2 are SGHTA and FQGNSA. The CDR3 reads CASSLGQGGTYEQYF. CDR3 coding DNA: TGTGCCAGCAGCTTAGGACAGGGTGGGACCTACGAGCAGTACTTC.

The rearrangement joins TRBV24-1 to TRBJ1-1, with 8 bases identical to TRBD1. CDR1 and CDR2 from the germline V gene are KGHDR and SFDVKD. This CDR3 contains 15 residues. With 9 bases clipped from V and 1 base from J, the junction kept 9 bases outside the gene matches. In DNA, the CDR3 is TGTGCCACCCGAGGGACAGGAGGAAGGAACACTGAAGCTTTCTTT. This gives the protein CATRGTGGRNTEAFF.

The rearrangement uses TRBV28 and TRBJ2-7, with D perhaps matching TRBD1 (6 bases). There are 15 residues in the CDR3. The V gene's germline CDR1 is MDHEN and CDR2 SYDVKM. V was trimmed by 6 bases and J by 4 bases, leaving 19 bases between them. The CDR3 sequence is CASRRTGTKTYEQYF. CDR3 DNA sequence: TGTGCCAGCAGACGGACCGGGACAAAGACGTACGAGCAGTACTTC.

The chain has TRBV14 and TRBJ2-1, with 9 bases identical to TRBD2. The CDR3 has 18 residues. The junction had 12 bases not matched to a gene; V was cut back by 4 bases and J by 2 bases. The germline CDR1 and CDR2 sequences are SGHDN and FVKESK. In nucleotides, the CDR3 is TGTGCCAGCAGCCCGGCGATACCTAGCGGGATCCCCTACAATGAGCAGTTCTTC. Its translation: CASSPAIPSGIPYNEQFF.

The chain has TRBV10-1 and TRBJ1-3; D gene unclear. The CDR3 loop spans 22 amino acids. From germline, CDR1 is WNHNN and CDR2 SYGVQD (reference sequence). V gave up 2 bases and J gave up 4 bases, with 33 bases separating them. The CDR3 DNA follows: TGCGCCAGCAGTGAGGCGGCTAAAAATTCGACGCCCCGCTTAAAGTTAGGAAACACCATATATTTT. Its translation: CASSEAAKNSTPRLKLGNTIYF.

This chain uses TRBV5-1 with TRBJ1-1, with D perhaps matching TRBD1 (6 bases). The CDR3 sequence is 14 residues long. Deletions cut 0 bases from V and 7 bases from J, with 13 bases between. CDR1 and CDR2 from the germline V gene are SGHRS and YFSETQ. DNA for the CDR3: TGCGCCAGCAGCTTGGTTGTGGCAGGGGATGAAGCTTTCTTT. Its translation is CASSLVVAGDEAFF. Filled out from reference TRBV5-1 and TRBJ1-1, the complete variable domain reads KAGVTQTPRYLIKTRGQQVTLSCSPISGHRSVSWYQQTPGQGLQFLFEYFSETQRNKGNFPGRFSGRQFSNSRSEMNVSTLELGDSALYLCASSLVVAGDEAFFGQGTRLTVV.

The V and J genes are TRBV6-5 and TRBJ1-1, with D perhaps TRBD1 (6 bases). The CDR3 extends over 15 amino acids. Germline-derived CDR1 and CDR2 are MNHEY and SVGAGI. Trimming took off 6 bases at V and 2 bases at J, with 16 bases between the two ends. The CDR3: CASSLQGRGNTEAFF. For the CDR3, the DNA is TGTGCCAGCAGCCTACAGGGTAGGGGAAACACTGAAGCTTTCTTT.

This clone was counted once. The rearrangement uses TRBV7-9 and TRBJ1-1; D uncertain. Germline assignment: CDR1 SEHNR and CDR2 FQNEAQ (reference sequence). CDR3 length equals 14 residues. The V end was cut by 1 base, the J end by 0 bases, with 6 bases between. CDR3 amino acids: CASSLGSVNTEAFF. The CDR3 nucleotides are TGTGCCAGCAGCTTAGGTTCGGTGAACACTGAAGCTTTCTTT.

This clone was found a few times. J is TRBJ1-5 and V is TRBV18; tentative D call: TRBD1 (6 bases). Trimming cost V 2 bases and J 2 bases, with 10 bases left between them. The CDR3 is made up of 15 amino acids. Germline-derived CDR1 and CDR2 are KGHSH and LQKENI. CDR3 sequence (DNA): TGTGCCAGCTCACCAGAGTACAGGGGCAATCAGCCCCAGCATTTT. Amino acids: CASSPEYRGNQPQHF.

The genes are TRBV5-5 and TRBJ2-7; D is unresolved. The germline V gene has CDR1 SGHKS and CDR2 YYEKEE (reference sequence). V lost 0 bases and J lost 4, with 11 bases in between. The CDR3 loop spans 14 amino acids. The CDR3 reads CASSLVGSGYEQYF. The CDR3 DNA reads TGTGCCAGCAGCTTGGTTGGTTCTGGGTACGAGCAGTACTTC.

The CDR3 nucleotides are TGTGCCAGCAGTTGGAACCGGGGGACAGGGGTAGGTGAGCAGTTCTTC. Protein: CASSWNRGTGVGEQFF. The genes are TRBV6-4 and TRBJ2-1; 10 nucleotides agree with TRBD1. CDR3 length: 16 amino acids. V trimming: 5 bases; J trimming: 9 bases; junction bases outside the gene matches: 13. Germline V gene data show CDR1 as MRHNA and CDR2 as SNTAGT.

The V and J genes are TRBV30 and TRBJ2-1; D call uncertain. The CDR3 contains 12 residues. Trimming removed 2 bases from V and 9 bases from J, with 11 bases in between. CDR1 is GTSNPN, CDR2 SVGIG, per germline (reference sequence). The CDR3, as DNA: TGTGCCTGGAGTTCCTTTGCCCGTGAGCAGTTCTTC. Translated: CAWSSFAREQFF.

J is TRBJ2-2 and V is TRBV3-1 (or the pseudogene TRBV3-2); possibly TRBD2 for D (5 bases). Germline V lookup: CDR1 LGHDT, CDR2 YNNKEL (reference sequence). CDR3 length: 14 residues. Deletions cut 10 bases from V and 6 bases from J, with 18 bases between. For the CDR3, the DNA is TGTGCCACCAGGAAGGACGGGGTGGCCGGGGAGCTGTTTTTT. Translated: CATRKDGVAGELFF.

The chain is built from TRBV7-2 and TRBJ2-5; possible D gene TRBD2, 5 bases. This CDR3 contains 11 residues. Germline lookup yields CDR1 SGHTA and CDR2 FQGNSA. The ends were cut back, 4 bases at V and 5 bases at J, with 5 bases in the middle. The CDR3 region is CASSSSETQYF. DNA for the CDR3: TGTGCCAGCAGCTCTAGCGAGACCCAGTACTTC.

The sample holds one count of this clone. This chain joins TRBV4-3 and TRBJ1-2, with D hard to call. The V end was cut by 1 base, the J end by 4 bases, with 13 bases between. This CDR3 spans 15 amino acids. The germline CDR1 and CDR2 sequences are LGHNA and YSLEER. The CDR3 loop reads CASSQGPRGSYGYTF. The CDR3 DNA reads TGCGCCAGCAGCCAAGGCCCCCGGGGATCCTATGGCTACACCTTC.

J is TRBJ2-7 and V is TRBV27, with D tentatively TRBD1 or TRBD2 (5 bases each). The CDR3 contains 15 residues. V shed 5 bases and J shed 3 bases, with 17 bases lying between them. From germline, CDR1 is MNHEY and CDR2 SMNVEV (reference sequence). In DNA form, the CDR3 reads TGTGCCAGCAGTCCTTGGAAGGGACCGAACTACGAGCAGTACTTC. This gives the protein CASSPWKGPNYEQYF.

This clone turned up a few times. The chain uses TRBV3-1 (or the pseudogene TRBV3-2) and TRBJ1-5, with 7 bases fitting TRBD1. The V segment lost 4 bases and the J segment 4 bases; nucleotides outside the gene matches: 7. CDR3 length: 15 amino acids. CDR1 is LGHDT, CDR2 YNNKEL, per germline (reference sequence). The CDR3 coding sequence is TGTGCCAGCAGCCCCGAGGGGGCATGGAATCAGCCCCAGCATTTT. Translated: CASSPEGAWNQPQHF.

The chain uses TRBV11-1 and TRBJ2-1, with 8 nucleotides matching TRBD1. CDR3 length: 14 amino acids. CDR1 and CDR2 from the germline V gene are SGHAT and FQDESV (reference sequence). Trimming at V came to 5 bases and at J to 7 bases, leaving 7 bases not matched to a gene. The CDR3 coding sequence is TGTGCCAGCAGCCGGACAGGGAATAAGAATGAGCAGTTCTTC. Protein product: CASSRTGNKNEQFF.

V and J are TRBV9 and TRBJ2-7, with 10 bases fitting TRBD1. Germline lookup yields CDR1 SGDLS and CDR2 YYNGEE. Trimming removed 4 bases from V and 0 bases from J; junction bases left unmatched: 4. CDR3 length equals 15 residues. The CDR3 here is CASSPRTGGSYEQYF. The CDR3 DNA sequence: TGTGCCAGCAGCCCCCGGACAGGGGGCTCCTACGAGCAGTACTTC.

This rearrangement joins TRBV2 to TRBJ2-7, with D uncertain. The CDR3 covers 11 residues. Germline V gene lookup returns CDR1 SNHLY and CDR2 FYNNEI. The germline V and J ends were trimmed by 4 bases and 4 bases, with 5 bases remaining between them. CDR3 DNA: TGTGCCAGCAGTGTCCAATACGAGCAGTACTTC. Its translation: CASSVQYEQYF.

The rearrangement links TRBV27 to TRBJ1-1; D is unclear. The CDR3 has 16 amino acids. Trimming left V 0 bases short and J 0 bases short, with 11 bases between. Per the germline V gene, CDR1 is MNHEY and CDR2 is SMNVEV (reference sequence). CDR3 bases: TGTGCCAGCAGTTTATCGGGCAGCCAAATGAACACTGAAGCTTTCTTT. It codes for CASSLSGSQMNTEAFF.

This clone appeared a single time. The chain recombines TRBV28 with TRBJ1-1, with D unclear. The CDR3 sequence is 12 residues long. Trimming pared 7 bases from V and 10 bases from J, leaving 16 bases between. CDR1 is MDHEN and CDR2 is SYDVKM in the germline V gene. Written as DNA, the CDR3 is TGTGCCAGCACCCATTTAGAGACCGGAGCTTTCTTT. Translating it yields CASTHLETGAFF.

The chain joins TRBV18 to TRBJ1-4; TRBD1 agrees at 10 bases. In germline, CDR1 is KGHSH, CDR2 LQKENI. There are 19 residues in the CDR3. The junction had 12 bases not matched to a gene; V was cut back by 5 bases and J by 0 bases. CDR3 DNA: TGTGCCAGCTCATTTTACCGGGACAGGGGATCCACAACTAATGAAAAACTGTTTTTT. Translation: CASSFYRDRGSTTNEKLFF.

This chain connects TRBV20-1 to TRBJ1-1; D uncertain. The CDR3 runs to 11 residues. Germline V gene sequence: CDR1 DFQATT, CDR2 SNEGSKA (reference sequence). The V end was cut by 5 bases, the J end by 1 base, with 5 bases between. The chain's CDR3 is CSAAENTEAFF. DNA of the CDR3: TGCAGTGCTGCAGAGAACACTGAAGCTTTCTTT.

A word on this clone: Mismatch with germline at one junction end may stem from a read error. The chain links TRBV3-1 (or the pseudogene TRBV3-2) to TRBJ2-3; TRBD2 aligns across 9 bases. The germline CDR1 and CDR2 sequences are LGHDT and YNNKEL (reference sequence). This CDR3 is built from 12 residues. CDR3 protein: CASSQESSGVDF. The DNA for the CDR3 is TGTGCCAGCAGCCAAGAGTCTAGCGGGGTGGATTTT.

This chain connects TRBV5-4 to TRBJ2-2; 11 nucleotides match TRBD2. The CDR3 runs to 18 residues. The V gene's germline CDR1 is SGHNT and CDR2 YYREEE (reference sequence). After removal of 4 bases from V and 2 bases from J, the junction contained 10 bases not matched to a gene. The CDR3 protein is CASSQTRGTSGNTGELFF. The CDR3 bases are TGTGCCAGCAGCCAAACCCGCGGGACTAGCGGCAACACCGGGGAGCTGTTTTTT.

This clone showed up just a few times. The chain uses TRBV25-1 and TRBJ1-6; TRBD1 might be the D (5 bases). Looked up from germline, CDR1 is MGHDK and CDR2 is SYGVNS. V lost 4 bases and J lost 6, with 10 bases in between. This CDR3 comprises 14 residues. In DNA, the CDR3 is TGTGCCAGCAGTGCCTCGGGGGGTAATTCACCCCTCCACTTT. Encoded protein: CASSASGGNSPLHF.